This T cell receptor beta chain is from a study of blood T cell repertoires in COVID-19. Study context: There were acute and convalescent COVID-19 samples, and they came from the United States, Italy and Spain. Sources were T cells, B-cell-depleted T cells, or PBMCs; the material itself was cDNA or gDNA.

The V and J ends lost 6 bases and 7 bases respectively, with 9 bases between them. This CDR3 is built from 10 residues. From germline, CDR1 is DFQATT and CDR2 SNEGSKA (reference sequence). In the authors' methods: Estimation of nucleated cell counts was performed using reference gene primer amplification. TCRdb's copy holds only in-frame clones and misses some; the assay was immunoSEQ multiplex PCR. V and J calls and clone size are as listed in that table; D and trimming were resolved from the DNA. The sample shows around 220,000 clones, 79% of them seen only once. Regarding this clone: The sample holds other DNA sequences that translate to the same CDR3.

The origin of this receptor is a woman in her thirties or forties with active or convalescent COVID-19. Sequencing input: peripheral blood. The chain has TRBV20-1 and TRBJ2-5, with unresolved D. The CDR3 region has the DNA TGCAGTGCCAGCCCAGGGACCCAGTACTTC. It encodes CSASPGTQYF.